This entry features one T cell receptor beta chain sequence. The antigen remains unidentified. V gave up 2 bases and J gave up 8 bases; unmatched junction bases: 13. The CDR3 length is 16 residues. Per the germline V gene, CDR1 is SEHNR and CDR2 is FQNEAQ (reference sequence). The assay was immunoSEQ multiplex PCR, and TCRdb's table has in-frame clones only and misses some. The table lists about 39,000 clones, 70% to 80% of them singletons. These data belong to a study of T cells in localized non-small cell lung cancer. Study-level points and caveats: Longer overall survival was linked to higher blood T cell density. Uninvolved adjacent lung had more T cell clonality than any other tissue, topping tumor. One tumor region alone was sequenced, and heterogeneity therefore remains possible. Appearances in adjacent lung were noted for a median around 55 of the top 100 tumor clones.

The sequences come from PBMCs, collected before any cancer treatment. The V gene is TRBV7-9, the J gene TRBJ1-2; 8 bases are shared with TRBD1. This clonotype was obtained from a woman aged 35-75 years with stage II squamous cell lung carcinoma. The CDR3 region has the DNA TGTGCCAGCAGCTTATTTTCGGCGGGACAGGCTGGAGGCTACACCTTC. Protein: CASSLFSAGQAGGYTF.